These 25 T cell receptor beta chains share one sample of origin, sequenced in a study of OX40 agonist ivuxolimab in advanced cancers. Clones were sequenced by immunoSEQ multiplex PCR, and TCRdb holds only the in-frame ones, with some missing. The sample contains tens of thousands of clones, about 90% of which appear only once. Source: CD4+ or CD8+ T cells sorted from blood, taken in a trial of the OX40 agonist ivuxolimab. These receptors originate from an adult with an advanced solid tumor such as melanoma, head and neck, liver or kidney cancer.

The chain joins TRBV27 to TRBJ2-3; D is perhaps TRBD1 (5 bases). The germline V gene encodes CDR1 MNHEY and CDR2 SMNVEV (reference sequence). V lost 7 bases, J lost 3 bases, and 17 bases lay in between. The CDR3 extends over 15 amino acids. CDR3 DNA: TGTGCCAGCACTGTACGTCAAGGGGTGACAGATACGCAGTATTTT. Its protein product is CASTVRQGVTDTQYF.

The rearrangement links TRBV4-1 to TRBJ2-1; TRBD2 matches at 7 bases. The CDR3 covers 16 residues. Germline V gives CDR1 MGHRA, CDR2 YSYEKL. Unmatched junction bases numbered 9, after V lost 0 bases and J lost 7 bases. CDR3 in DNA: TGCGCCAGCAGCCAAGAAGGAGCGGGAAGTAGAAATGAGCAGTTCTTC. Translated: CASSQEGAGSRNEQFF.

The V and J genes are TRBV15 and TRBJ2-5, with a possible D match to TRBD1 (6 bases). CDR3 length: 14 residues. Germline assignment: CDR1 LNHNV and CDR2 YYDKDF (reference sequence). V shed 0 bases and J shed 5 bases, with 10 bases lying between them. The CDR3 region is CATSRDTGWETQYF. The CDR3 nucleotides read TGTGCCACCAGCAGAGATACAGGGTGGGAGACCCAGTACTTC.

Written as DNA, the CDR3 is TGTGCCAGCAGCGCTGTAGTAAACACTGAAGCTTTCTTT. Its protein is CASSAVVNTEAFF. V and J are TRBV6-6 and TRBJ1-1; D not certain. The V and J ends lost 6 bases and 2 bases respectively, with 10 bases between them. This CDR3 has 13 amino acids. CDR1 and CDR2 (germline): MNHNY, SVGAGI (reference sequence).

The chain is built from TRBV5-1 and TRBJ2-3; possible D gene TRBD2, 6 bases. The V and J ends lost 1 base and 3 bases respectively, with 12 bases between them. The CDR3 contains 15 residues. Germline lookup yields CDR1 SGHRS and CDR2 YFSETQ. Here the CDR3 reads CASSLTSGGTDTQYF. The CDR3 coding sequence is TGCGCCAGCAGCTTGACATCCGGGGGTACAGATACGCAGTATTTT.

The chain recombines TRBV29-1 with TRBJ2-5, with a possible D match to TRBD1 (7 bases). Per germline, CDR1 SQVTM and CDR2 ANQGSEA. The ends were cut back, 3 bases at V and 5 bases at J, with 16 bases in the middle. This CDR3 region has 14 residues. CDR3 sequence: CSVDRAGGPETQYF. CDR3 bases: TGCAGCGTTGATCGCGCAGGGGGGCCGGAGACCCAGTACTTC.

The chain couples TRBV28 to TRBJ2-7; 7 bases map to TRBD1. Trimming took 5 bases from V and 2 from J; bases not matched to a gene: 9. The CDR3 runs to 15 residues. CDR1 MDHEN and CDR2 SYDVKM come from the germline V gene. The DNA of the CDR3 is TGTGCCAGCAGTCCCACGGGGACAGCTGCCTACGAGCAGTACTTC. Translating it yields CASSPTGTAAYEQYF.

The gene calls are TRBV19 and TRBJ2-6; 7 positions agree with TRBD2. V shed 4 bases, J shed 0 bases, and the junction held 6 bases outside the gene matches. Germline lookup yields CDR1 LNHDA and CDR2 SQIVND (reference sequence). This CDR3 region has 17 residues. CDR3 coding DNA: TGTGCCAGTAGTAGGTTTGGCGGGGGCTCTGGGGCCAACGTCCTGACTTTC. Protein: CASSRFGGGSGANVLTF.

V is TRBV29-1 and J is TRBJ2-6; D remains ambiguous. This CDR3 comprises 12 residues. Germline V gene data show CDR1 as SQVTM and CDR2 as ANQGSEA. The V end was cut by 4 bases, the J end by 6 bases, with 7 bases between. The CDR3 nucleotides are TGCAGCGTTGCCCTCGAGGCCAACGTCCTGACTTTC. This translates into CSVALEANVLTF.

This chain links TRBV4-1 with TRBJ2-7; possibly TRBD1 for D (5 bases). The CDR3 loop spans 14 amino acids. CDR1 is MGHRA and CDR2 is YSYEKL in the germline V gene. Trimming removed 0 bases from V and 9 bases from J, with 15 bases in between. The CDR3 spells CASSQEVGRSSQYF. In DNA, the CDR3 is TGCGCCAGCAGCCAAGAGGTGGGGCGGTCGTCGCAGTACTTC.

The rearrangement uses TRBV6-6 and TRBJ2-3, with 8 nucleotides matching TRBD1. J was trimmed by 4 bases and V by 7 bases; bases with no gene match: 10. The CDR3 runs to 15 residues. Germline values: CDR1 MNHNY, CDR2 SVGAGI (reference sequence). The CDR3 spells CASILDRGRADTQYF. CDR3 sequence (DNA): TGTGCCAGCATCCTAGACAGGGGAAGGGCAGATACGCAGTATTTT.

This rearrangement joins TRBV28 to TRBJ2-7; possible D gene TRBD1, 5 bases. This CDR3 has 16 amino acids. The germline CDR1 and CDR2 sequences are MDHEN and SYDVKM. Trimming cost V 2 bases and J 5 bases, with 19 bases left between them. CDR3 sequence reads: CASSLRARSGRDEQYF. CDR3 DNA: TGTGCCAGCAGTTTACGCGCAAGGTCAGGGCGAGACGAGCAGTACTTC.

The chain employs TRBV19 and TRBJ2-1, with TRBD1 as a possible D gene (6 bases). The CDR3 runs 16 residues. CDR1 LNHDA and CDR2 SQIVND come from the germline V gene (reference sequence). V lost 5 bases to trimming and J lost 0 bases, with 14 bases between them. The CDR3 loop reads CASSDGGGSSYNEQFF. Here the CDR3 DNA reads TGTGCCAGTAGTGATGGGGGCGGTAGCTCCTACAATGAGCAGTTCTTC.

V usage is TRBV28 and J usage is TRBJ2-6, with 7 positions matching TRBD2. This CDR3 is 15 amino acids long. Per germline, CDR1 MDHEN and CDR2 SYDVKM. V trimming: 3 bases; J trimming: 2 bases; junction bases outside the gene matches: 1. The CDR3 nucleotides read TGTGCCAGCAGTTTGGGGGGGGCTGGGGCCAACGTCCTGACTTTC. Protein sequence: CASSLGGAGANVLTF.

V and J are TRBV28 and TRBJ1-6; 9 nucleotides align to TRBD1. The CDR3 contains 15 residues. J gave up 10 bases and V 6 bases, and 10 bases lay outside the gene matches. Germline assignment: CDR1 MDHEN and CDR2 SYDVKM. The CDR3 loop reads CASRVGGTGISPLHF. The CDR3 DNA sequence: TGTGCCAGCAGGGTGGGAGGGACAGGGATATCACCCCTCCACTTT.

For the CDR3, the DNA is TGTGCCAGCATCTCGACCCAGAGAGTACAGGGGACCGCGAGCACCGGGGAGCTGTTTTTT. This gives the protein CASISTQRVQGTASTGELFF. The rearrangement uses TRBV14 and TRBJ2-2, with 7 bases matching TRBD1. This CDR3 spans 20 amino acids. Per the germline V gene, CDR1 is SGHDN and CDR2 is FVKESK. The V segment lost 7 bases and the J segment 4 bases; nucleotides outside the gene matches: 24. Full variable domain (outside the CDR3, taken from reference TRBV14 and TRBJ2-2): EAGVTQFPSHSVIEKGQTVTLRCDPISGHDNLYWYRRVMGKEIKFLLHFVKESKQDESGMPNNRFLAERTGGTYSTLKVQPAELEDSGVYFCASISTQRVQGTASTGELFFGEGSRLTVL.

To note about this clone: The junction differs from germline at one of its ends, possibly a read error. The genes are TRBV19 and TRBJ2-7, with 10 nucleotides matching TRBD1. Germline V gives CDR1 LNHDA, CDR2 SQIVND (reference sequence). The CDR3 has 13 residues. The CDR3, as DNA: TGTGCAAGTAAGGGACAGGGGACCTACGAGCAGTACTTC. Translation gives CASKGQGTYEQYF.

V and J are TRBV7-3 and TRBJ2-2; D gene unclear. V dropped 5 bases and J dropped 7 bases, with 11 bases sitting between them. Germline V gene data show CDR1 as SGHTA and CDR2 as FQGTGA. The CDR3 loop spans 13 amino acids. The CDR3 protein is CASSTTTGGELFF. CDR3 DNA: TGTGCCAGCAGCACCACGACGGGCGGGGAGCTGTTTTTT.

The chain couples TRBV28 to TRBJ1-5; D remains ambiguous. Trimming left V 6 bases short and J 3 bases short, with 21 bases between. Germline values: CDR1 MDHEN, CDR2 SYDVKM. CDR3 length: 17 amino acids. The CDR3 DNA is TGTGCCAGCAGCTTACCAGGTCCAAATCGGGACAATCAGCCCCAGCATTTT. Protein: CASSLPGPNRDNQPQHF.

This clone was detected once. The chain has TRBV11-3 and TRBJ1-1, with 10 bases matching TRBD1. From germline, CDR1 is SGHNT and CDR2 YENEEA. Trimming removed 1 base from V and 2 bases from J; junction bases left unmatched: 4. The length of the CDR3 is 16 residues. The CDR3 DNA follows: TGTGCCAGCAGCTTAGTTGGGACAGGGGTTAACACTGAAGCTTTCTTT. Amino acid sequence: CASSLVGTGVNTEAFF.

Here the CDR3 reads CASSQIAKSGRSYEQFF. The CDR3 coding sequence is TGTGCCAGCAGCCAAATAGCGAAGAGCGGGAGGAGTTATGAGCAGTTCTTC. The V and J genes are TRBV5-6 and TRBJ2-1; 9 nucleotides line up with TRBD2. Germline CDR1 SGHDT, CDR2 YYEEEE. V lost 4 bases and J lost 8; bases outside the gene matches: 16. The CDR3 length is 17 residues.

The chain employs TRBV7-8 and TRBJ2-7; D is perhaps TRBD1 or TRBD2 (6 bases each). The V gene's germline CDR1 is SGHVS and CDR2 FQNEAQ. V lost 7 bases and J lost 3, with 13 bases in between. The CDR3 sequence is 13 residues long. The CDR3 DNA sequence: TGTGCCAGCACGAGAGGGGGGAACTACGAGCAGTACTTC. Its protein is CASTRGGNYEQYF. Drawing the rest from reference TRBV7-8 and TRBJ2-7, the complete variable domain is GAGVSQSPRYKVAKRGQDVALRCDPISGHVSLFWYQQALGQGPEFLTYFQNEAQLDKSGLPSDRFFAERPEGSVSTLKIQRTQQEDSAVYLCASTRGGNYEQYFGPGTRLTVT.

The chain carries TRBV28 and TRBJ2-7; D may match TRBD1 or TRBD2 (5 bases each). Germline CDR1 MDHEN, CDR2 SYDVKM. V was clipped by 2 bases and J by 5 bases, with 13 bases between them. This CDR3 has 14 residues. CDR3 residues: CASSLGTPPHEQYF. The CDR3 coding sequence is TGTGCCAGCAGTTTAGGGACCCCGCCACACGAGCAGTACTTC.

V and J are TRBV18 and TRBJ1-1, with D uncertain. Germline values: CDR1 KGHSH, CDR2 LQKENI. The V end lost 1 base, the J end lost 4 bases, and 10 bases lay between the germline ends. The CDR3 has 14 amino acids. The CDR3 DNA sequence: TGTGCCAGCTCACCACTCCGTGGGATCACTGAAGCTTTCTTT. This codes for CASSPLRGITEAFF.

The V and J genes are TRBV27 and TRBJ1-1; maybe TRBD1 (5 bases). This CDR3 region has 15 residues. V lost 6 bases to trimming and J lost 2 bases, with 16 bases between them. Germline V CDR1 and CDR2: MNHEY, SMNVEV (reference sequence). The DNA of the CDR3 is TGTGCCAGCAGCCTAGCCGGGACGGTAAACACTGAAGCTTTCTTT. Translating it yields CASSLAGTVNTEAFF.